The clone carrying this T cell receptor beta chain registers medium-sized by frequency. Its antigen is currently unknown. One tube held mixed TRB-A and TRB-B primer pools for touch-down PCR. Reanalyzing the multiplex PCR reads, TCRdb keeps one entry per CDR3 protein, without DNA. The table lists 4,500 or so distinct CDR3 sequences. Tens of thousands of genome equivalents of blood DNA were amplified for TRB. CDR1 is MNHEY, CDR2 SVGAGI, per germline. The CDR3 is 15 residues long. The sample originates from a study of T cell clusters in autoimmune cytopenias. In the study overall: Per sample, median TRB depth was about 48,000 reads, yielding a median about 2,400 distinct clonotypes. Whole-study results and caveats: Physiological T cell clusters of healthy donors were apparently absent in primary autoimmune cytopenia patients.

Sequences were obtained from peripheral blood. The rearrangement uses TRBV6-5 and TRBJ2-7; with no DNA, the TCRdb D assignment of TRBD2 cannot be verified. The sequence came from a human donor with an autoimmune cytopenia or autoimmune hepatitis (not recorded which). CDR3 sequence reads: CASVGQGPTNYEQYF.